This passage covers 23 T cell receptor beta chains from one sample sequenced in a study of T cells in Graves' hyperthyroidism and ophthalmopathy. Authors of the study amplified TCR beta CDR3 regions from RNA transcripts. In the first-round RT-PCR of the TCR CDR3, the HTBI primer set was used. TCRdb re-called the multiplex PCR reads with MiXCR, one entry per CDR3 protein. The top ten hold 25% to 30% of the sample, which has about 500,000 distinct CDR3 sequences, roughly 16% seen once. The sequenced sample consisted of blood. The receptors come from a woman in her twenties or thirties with Graves' ophthalmopathy.

The sample holds a few counts of this clonotype. This chain uses TRBV7-3 with TRBJ2-1, with D maybe TRBD1 (7 bases). Germline loops: CDR1 SGHTA, CDR2 FQGTGA. The CDR3 length is 15 residues. Trimming took off 5 bases at V and 5 bases at J, with 16 bases between the two ends. CDR3 sequence reads: CASSPRPGGHNEQFF. The CDR3 DNA is TGTGCCAGCAGCCCTCGCCCAGGGGGGCACAATGAGCAGTTCTTC.

This clonotype was counted between two and nine times. The V gene is TRBV6-5, the J gene TRBJ1-1, with D uncertain. The CDR3 loop spans 14 amino acids. The V end lost 2 bases, the J end lost 0 bases, and 7 bases lay between the germline ends. Germline V CDR1 and CDR2: MNHEY, SVGAGI. CDR3 in amino acids: CASSYGNLNTEAFF. The DNA of the CDR3 is TGTGCCAGCAGTTACGGCAACCTGAACACTGAAGCTTTCTTT.

The chain carries TRBV29-1 and TRBJ1-1; D remains ambiguous. The germline gives CDR1 SQVTM, CDR2 ANQGSEA. Trimming shortened V by 3 bases and J by 0 bases, and 8 bases separated the two germline ends. CDR3 size: 13 residues. CDR3 protein: CSVEEGMNTEAFF. The DNA for the CDR3 is TGCAGCGTTGAGGAGGGCATGAACACTGAAGCTTTCTTT.

The V and J genes are TRBV20-1 and TRBJ1-2, with 8 bases identical to TRBD1. Germline loops: CDR1 DFQATT, CDR2 SNEGSKA (reference sequence). The CDR3 sequence is 14 residues long. The CDR3 region is CSAGQGIINYGYTF. The CDR3 DNA reads TGCAGCGCCGGACAGGGAATTATTAACTATGGCTACACCTTC.

V usage is TRBV5-1 and J usage is TRBJ1-6; 7 bases are shared with TRBD1. Germline V CDR1 and CDR2: SGHRS, YFSETQ. The CDR3 totals 17 residues. J gave up 4 bases and V 4 bases, and 11 bases lay outside the gene matches. CDR3 region: CASSDPVTGTYNSPLHF. The CDR3 region has the DNA TGCGCCAGCAGCGATCCGGTGACAGGGACTTATAATTCACCCCTCCACTTT.

This clonotype occurred many times. The chain recombines TRBV28 with TRBJ2-1; TRBD2 is a possible D gene (7 bases). The CDR3 is made up of 17 amino acids. Trimming removed 7 bases at V and 5 bases at J, with 24 bases between. Per the germline V gene, CDR1 is MDHEN and CDR2 is SYDVKM. The CDR3 sequence is CASTPRGAGIKDNEQFF. The CDR3 DNA follows: TGTGCCAGCACCCCCCGGGGGGCCGGGATTAAAGACAATGAGCAGTTCTTC.

This clonotype was counted many times. The genes are TRBV7-2 and TRBJ2-7, with TRBD2 as a possible D gene (6 bases). The CDR3 totals 15 residues. V lost 3 bases to trimming and J lost 0 bases, with 12 bases between them. Per germline, CDR1 SGHTA and CDR2 FQGNSA. Here the CDR3 reads CASSLISGSSYEQYF. The CDR3 DNA reads TGTGCCAGCAGCTTGATTAGCGGAAGCTCCTACGAGCAGTACTTC. Drawing the rest from reference TRBV7-2 and TRBJ2-7, the complete variable domain is GAGVSQSPSNKVTEKGKDVELRCDPISGHTALYWYRQSLGQGLEFLIYFQGNSAPDKSGLPSDRFSAERTGGSVSTLTIQRTQQEDSAVYLCASSLISGSSYEQYFGPGTRLTVT.

This clonotype was recorded at least ten times. V is TRBV7-2 and J is TRBJ1-3; no clear D. Per the germline V gene, CDR1 is SGHTA and CDR2 is FQGNSA. The CDR3 length is 14 residues. V dropped 4 bases and J dropped 0 bases, with 7 bases sitting between them. CDR3 region: CASSSYRSGNTIYF. Written as DNA, the CDR3 is TGTGCCAGCAGCTCATACCGCTCTGGAAACACCATATATTTT.

V usage is TRBV28 and J usage is TRBJ2-1; 12 nucleotides align to TRBD1. Germline CDR1 and CDR2: MDHEN and SYDVKM. Germline trimming cut 8 bases from V and 9 bases from J; bases unmatched to any gene: 14. The CDR3 is 16 residues long. The DNA for the CDR3 is TGTGCCAGCTCCACGCAGGGGGACAGGGGGCTCGGTGAGCAGTTCTTC. It specifies CASSTQGDRGLGEQFF.

The sample holds many counts of this clonotype. V and J are TRBV7-3 and TRBJ2-1; 7 nucleotides match TRBD2. The CDR3 has 15 amino acids. The V and J ends lost 5 bases and 2 bases, in that order; junction bases with no gene match: 6. Looked up from germline, CDR1 is SGHTA and CDR2 is FQGTGA. Written as DNA, the CDR3 is TGTGCCAGCAGCCTCCTAGCGGCTACCTACAATGAGCAGTTCTTC. It codes for CASSLLAATYNEQFF. The variable domain in full, with the rest retrieved from reference TRBV7-3 and TRBJ2-1, is GAGVSQTPSNKVTEKGKYVELRCDPISGHTALYWYRQSLGQGPEFLIYFQGTGAADDSGLPNDRFFAVRPEGSVSTLKIQRTERGDSAVYLCASSLLAATYNEQFFGPGTRLTVL.

This clonotype was seen repeatedly, ten times or more. DNA of the CDR3: TGTGCCAGCATGGGGAACACCTACGAGCAGTACTTC. Its translation is CASMGNTYEQYF. V and J are TRBV27 and TRBJ2-7; D is ambiguous. Germline V lookup: CDR1 MNHEY, CDR2 SMNVEV (reference sequence). The CDR3 is 12 residues long. V gave up 7 bases and J gave up 2 bases, with 9 bases separating them.

This clonotype has ten or more counts. The rearrangement uses TRBV6-2 or TRBV6-3 and TRBJ2-1; D unresolved. This CDR3 has 17 residues. Germline loops: CDR1 MNHEY, CDR2 SVGEGT. The germline V and J ends were trimmed by 0 bases and 8 bases, with 20 bases remaining between them. In DNA form, the CDR3 reads TGTGCCAGCAGTTACTCATCGAGGACCACTTTCCTACATGAGCAGTTCTTC. Translated, it gives CASSYSSRTTFLHEQFF.

The chain is built from TRBV7-9 and TRBJ2-1; either TRBD1 or TRBD2 may supply D (5 bases each). Looked up from germline, CDR1 is SEHNR and CDR2 is FQNEAQ (reference sequence). The V gene lost 6 bases and the J gene lost 3 bases, with 12 bases spanning the gap. The CDR3 loop spans 14 amino acids. CDR3 nucleotide sequence: TGTGCCAGCAGTGGGGCAGGACTCTACAATGAGCAGTTCTTC. This codes for CASSGAGLYNEQFF. The variable domain in full, with the rest retrieved from reference TRBV7-9 and TRBJ2-1, is DTGVSQNPRHKITKRGQNVTFRCDPISEHNRLYWYRQTLGQGPEFLTYFQNEAQLEKSRLLSDRFSAERPKGSFSTLEIQRTEQGDSAMYLCASSGAGLYNEQFFGPGTRLTVL.

The sample holds many counts of this clonotype. The chain joins TRBV20-1 to TRBJ2-1; D perhaps matches TRBD2 (5 bases). This CDR3 region has 12 residues. Germline V gene sequence: CDR1 DFQATT, CDR2 SNEGSKA (reference sequence). V lost 3 bases, J lost 9 bases, and 12 bases lay in between. CDR3 in amino acids: CSASRGVREQFF. CDR3 nucleotides: TGCAGTGCTAGCCGGGGTGTGCGTGAGCAGTTCTTC.

This clonotype has only a few counts. The chain recombines TRBV5-1 with TRBJ2-4; 11 bases are shared with TRBD1. Per germline, CDR1 SGHRS and CDR2 YFSETQ. With 4 bases clipped from V and 5 bases from J, the junction kept 5 bases outside the gene matches. The CDR3 length is 15 residues. Here the CDR3 reads CASSIRTGGENIQYF. CDR3 nucleotides: TGCGCCAGCAGCATTAGGACAGGGGGCGAAAACATTCAGTACTTC.

This clonotype was picked up many times. The V and J genes are TRBV7-8 and TRBJ2-5; 8 bases line up with TRBD1. The V and J ends lost 5 bases and 5 bases, in that order; junction bases with no gene match: 13. The CDR3 spans 16 residues. CDR1 is SGHVS and CDR2 is FQNEAQ in the germline V gene. The CDR3: CASSEDWTGKYETQYF. CDR3 DNA: TGTGCCAGCAGCGAAGACTGGACAGGGAAGTATGAGACCCAGTACTTC.

The CDR3 sequence: CASSLAPPGLAGGGYEQYF. In nucleotides, the CDR3 is TGTGCCAGCAGCTTAGCGCCCCCGGGGCTAGCGGGAGGGGGCTACGAGCAGTACTTC. The chain recombines TRBV7-2 with TRBJ2-7, with TRBD2 matching 12 bases. This CDR3 is 19 amino acids long. CDR1 and CDR2 from the germline V gene are SGHTA and FQGNSA. Trimming cost V 0 bases and J 3 bases; bases outside gene matches: 12.

This clonotype was counted many times. The rearrangement links TRBV12-3 or TRBV12-4 to TRBJ1-5; D is ambiguous. This CDR3 is built from 17 residues. Trimming stripped 0 bases from V and 0 bases from J, with 12 bases between. This CDR3 is CASSLAGRSYSNQPQHF. The CDR3 DNA is TGTGCCAGCAGTTTAGCGGGCAGGAGTTATAGCAATCAGCCCCAGCATTTT.

This clonotype was observed a handful of times. J is TRBJ2-5 and V is TRBV19; a weak D match, TRBD1 (5 bases). This CDR3 contains 13 residues. V was clipped by 5 bases and J by 7 bases, with 14 bases between them. CDR1 is LNHDA, CDR2 SQIVND, per germline (reference sequence). CDR3 bases: TGTGCCAGTAGTCTTGACAGCCCTCGGACCCAGTACTTC. It yields the protein CASSLDSPRTQYF.

There are many counts of this clonotype. The rearrangement joins TRBV28 to TRBJ2-1; 10 bases are shared with TRBD2. The V gene's germline CDR1 is MDHEN and CDR2 SYDVKM. Trimming at V came to 4 bases and at J to 6 bases, leaving 3 bases not matched to a gene. CDR3 length equals 14 residues. In DNA, the CDR3 is TGTGCCAGCAGTTGGCTAGCGGGAGTCAATGAGCAGTTCTTC. Protein product: CASSWLAGVNEQFF. The full variable domain, in which reference TRBV28 and TRBJ2-1 provide the parts outside the CDR3, is DVKVTQSSRYLVKRTGEKVFLECVQDMDHENMFWYRQDPGLGLRLIYFSYDVKMKEKGDIPEGYSVSREKKERFSLILESASTNQTSMYLCASSWLAGVNEQFFGPGTRLTVL.

This clonotype was observed many times. The chain is built from TRBV20-1 and TRBJ1-5, with TRBD1 matching 9 bases. CDR1 is DFQATT and CDR2 is SNEGSKA in the germline V gene (reference sequence). Losses at the gene ends were 1 base for V and 0 bases for J; bases not matched to a gene: 10. This CDR3 is built from 18 residues. In nucleotides, the CDR3 is TGCAGTGCTAGAGCTCTGGGACAGGGAATCGGTAGCAATCAGCCCCAGCATTTT. Its protein is CSARALGQGIGSNQPQHF.

The chain uses TRBV5-6 and TRBJ2-5; 7 nucleotides agree with TRBD2. The J segment lost 5 bases and the V segment lost 4 bases, leaving 8 bases of the junction unmatched. Germline assignment: CDR1 SGHDT and CDR2 YYEEEE. The CDR3 consists of 14 residues. CDR3 residues: CASSVWEGRETQYF. CDR3 bases: TGTGCCAGCAGCGTATGGGAGGGCCGGGAGACCCAGTACTTC. The whole variable domain, remainder taken from reference TRBV5-6 and TRBJ2-5, is DAGVTQSPTHLIKTRGQQVTLRCSPKSGHDTVSWYQQALGQGPQFIFQYYEEEERQRGNFPDRFSGHQFPNYSSELNVNALLLGDSALYLCASSVWEGRETQYFGPGTRLLVL.

This chain uses TRBV28 with TRBJ2-1; 7 bases are a match to TRBD1. The ends lost 6 bases at V and 0 bases at J; junction bases unmatched: 11. Germline values: CDR1 MDHEN, CDR2 SYDVKM. The CDR3 is 17 amino acids. The CDR3 spells CASSLESGTASYNEQFF. CDR3 DNA sequence: TGTGCCAGCAGCTTGGAATCGGGGACAGCCTCCTACAATGAGCAGTTCTTC.